The 3 T cell receptor beta chains listed next were all sequenced from one sample in a study of blood T cell repertoires in COVID-19. TCRdb's table, derived via immunoSEQ multiplex PCR, lists solely in-frame clones and lacks some. The table has about 410,000 clones, 86% seen once. What was sequenced was peripheral blood. These receptor sequences come from a woman in her twenties or thirties with active or convalescent COVID-19.

V gene TRBV3-1 (or the pseudogene TRBV3-2) combines with J gene TRBJ1-4; 8 bases fit TRBD1. J lost 4 bases, V lost 4 bases, and 11 bases had no gene match. The CDR3 sequence is 17 residues long. Germline CDR1 and CDR2: LGHDT and YNNKEL (reference sequence). CDR3 in amino acids: CASSPPTGVRDNEKLFF. The CDR3 DNA reads TGTGCCAGCAGCCCACCGACAGGGGTGCGCGATAATGAAAAACTGTTTTTT.

This clone has only one observation. The CDR3 region has the DNA TGTGCCTGGAGTGTACCAAGGGACACCTACTATGGCTACACCTTC. It encodes CAWSVPRDTYYGYTF. The chain recombines TRBV30 with TRBJ1-2; perhaps TRBD1 as D (6 bases). CDR1 GTSNPN and CDR2 SVGIG come from the germline V gene (reference sequence). Trimming removed 0 bases from V and 3 bases from J, with 14 bases in between. CDR3 length: 15 amino acids.

The CDR3 region is CASSLGSGGAYNEQFF. In DNA, the CDR3 is TGTGCCAGCAGCTTAGGAAGCGGGGGGGCGTACAATGAGCAGTTCTTC. The rearrangement joins TRBV11-2 to TRBJ2-1; 10 bases align to TRBD2. CDR1 and CDR2 from the germline V gene are SGHAT and FQNNGV. V was pared by 1 base and J by 4 bases, with 4 bases of the junction left unmatched. The CDR3 covers 16 residues. The variable domain in full, completed from reference TRBV11-2 and TRBJ2-1, reads EAGVAQSPRYKIIEKRQSVAFWCNPISGHATLYWYQQILGQGPKLLIQFQNNGVVDDSQLPKDRFSAERLKGVDSTLKIQPAKLEDSAVYLCASSLGSGGAYNEQFFGPGTRLTVL.